This paragraph reports one T cell receptor (beta chain). TCRdb's table, derived via immunoSEQ multiplex PCR, lists solely in-frame clones and lacks some. This table holds approximately 82,000 clones, around 87% found once. This entry comes from a study of control samples from healthy donors and cancer patients. J lost 3 bases, V lost 4 bases, and 9 bases had no gene match. CDR3 size: 16 residues. Germline CDR1 SGHKS, CDR2 YYEKEE (reference sequence). Sequenced input: blood. The chain uses TRBV5-5 and TRBJ2-3; 9 bases fit TRBD1. This TCR came from a man between 45 and 60 years old in good health. This CDR3 is CASSVRTGVGTDTQYF. The CDR3 nucleotides are TGTGCCAGCAGCGTCCGGACAGGGGTGGGGACAGATACGCAGTATTTT.